Below, 24 T cell receptor beta chains from the same sample are listed, as sequenced in a study of cytomegalovirus exposure and HLA in healthy donors. The primer mix had 60 Vbeta and 13 Jbeta primers. Generated by immunoSEQ multiplex PCR, the TCRdb table keeps only in-frame clones and is missing some. The repertoire holds 100,000 to 150,000 clones, with about 73% as singletons. Specimen: PBMCs. The receptors stem from a woman aged 50 to 65 in good health and CMV-seropositive.

V usage is TRBV2 and J usage is TRBJ2-3, with a weak D call TRBD2 (6 bases). The V end was cut by 5 bases, the J end by 5 bases, with 8 bases between. The CDR3 loop spans 12 amino acids. Looked up from germline, CDR1 is SNHLY and CDR2 is FYNNEI. The CDR3 bases are TGTGCCAGCAGTTGGGGAGGAGATACGCAGTATTTT. Encoded protein: CASSWGGDTQYF.

The CDR3 here is CAISEGGGVADTQYF. Written as DNA, the CDR3 is TGTGCCATCAGTGAAGGTGGGGGGGTTGCAGATACGCAGTATTTT. The chain joins TRBV10-3 to TRBJ2-3, with 7 positions matching TRBD2. V trimming: 3 bases; J trimming: 4 bases; junction bases outside the gene matches: 7. Germline V lookup: CDR1 ENHRY, CDR2 SYGVKD. The CDR3 is 15 amino acids.

The chain employs TRBV19 and TRBJ1-6; 7 bases match TRBD1. CDR1 is LNHDA, CDR2 SQIVND, per germline (reference sequence). With 5 bases clipped from V and 8 bases from J, the junction kept 9 bases outside the gene matches. CDR3 length: 15 residues. For the CDR3, the DNA is TGTGCCAGTAGTCTCCGACAGGGCCCGGATTCACCCCTCCACTTT. Translation: CASSLRQGPDSPLHF.

The chain couples TRBV5-1 to TRBJ1-2; TRBD1 matches at 9 bases. Germline CDR1 and CDR2: SGHRS and YFSETQ. This CDR3 is 13 amino acids long. V shed 5 bases, J shed 7 bases, and the junction held 6 bases outside the gene matches. Written as DNA, the CDR3 is TGCGCCAGCAGGACCGACAGGGGGGGTGGCTACACCTTC. Translated, it gives CASRTDRGGGYTF.

The chain recombines TRBV19 with TRBJ1-2, with D maybe TRBD1 (5 bases). V was trimmed by 8 bases and J by 5 bases, leaving 15 bases between them. Looked up from germline, CDR1 is LNHDA and CDR2 is SQIVND (reference sequence). The CDR3 spans 13 residues. DNA for the CDR3: TGTGCCAGTTCCGACAGTTTTTCATATGGCTACACCTTC. Translation gives CASSDSFSYGYTF.

The J gene is TRBJ1-5, the V gene TRBV4-1; possibly TRBD1 for D (6 bases). This CDR3 has 15 amino acids. V was pared by 0 bases and J by 7 bases, with 13 bases between. Germline CDR1 reads MGHRA; CDR2 reads YSYEKL. CDR3 bases: TGCGCCAGCAGCCAAGATCTACAGGGCGGGCAGCCCCAGCATTTT. It codes for CASSQDLQGGQPQHF.

The gene calls are TRBV18 and TRBJ2-1; 7 nucleotides match TRBD2. Per germline, CDR1 KGHSH and CDR2 LQKENI. The CDR3 consists of 17 residues. V dropped 1 base and J dropped 4; count of bases not matched to a gene: 10. The CDR3 region has the DNA TGTGCCAGCTCACCACTTAGTGGTCTAGCGGATTACAATGAGCAGTTCTTC. Protein sequence: CASSPLSGLADYNEQFF.

The V and J genes are TRBV19 and TRBJ2-3, with D uncertain. Germline values: CDR1 LNHDA, CDR2 SQIVND (reference sequence). Trimming took off 5 bases at V and 0 bases at J, with 15 bases between the two ends. The CDR3 runs 16 residues. CDR3 amino acids: CASSGESTPSTDTQYF. The CDR3 bases are TGTGCCAGTAGTGGAGAAAGTACCCCTAGCACAGATACGCAGTATTTT.

The rearrangement joins TRBV6-4 to TRBJ1-2, with 8 nucleotides matching TRBD1. This CDR3 has 15 amino acids. The V gene end was trimmed by 5 bases and the J gene end by 7 bases; junction bases not matched to a gene: 12. The V gene's germline CDR1 is MRHNA and CDR2 SNTAGT. The CDR3 DNA sequence: TGTGCCAGCAGTCCTCTATCGCAGGGGGCTGGTGGCTACACCTTC. Translated, it gives CASSPLSQGAGGYTF.

This chain joins TRBV7-9 and TRBJ1-2; D may be TRBD1 (5 bases). The CDR3 spans 14 residues. The V gene lost 6 bases and the J gene lost 3 bases, with 14 bases spanning the gap. The germline V gene encodes CDR1 SEHNR and CDR2 FQNEAQ (reference sequence). This chain's CDR3 is CASSGSGIDYGYTF. CDR3 nucleotides: TGTGCCAGCAGTGGGTCAGGGATCGACTATGGCTACACCTTC. Together with reference TRBV7-9 and TRBJ1-2, the CDR3 gives the full variable domain: DTGVSQNPRHKITKRGQNVTFRCDPISEHNRLYWYRQTLGQGPEFLTYFQNEAQLEKSRLLSDRFSAERPKGSFSTLEIQRTEQGDSAMYLCASSGSGIDYGYTFGSGTRLTVV.

As to this clone: The junction does not match germline at one end; this may be a read error. The chain carries TRBV5-6 and TRBJ2-2; 10 nucleotides align to TRBD2. Germline CDR1 is SGHDT and CDR2 is YYEEEE. This CDR3 is 14 amino acids long. In DNA, the CDR3 is TGTGCCAGCAGCTTGGGATTAGCGGGGGGCGAAACCCCTTTT. Protein sequence: CASSLGLAGGETPF.

As DNA, the CDR3 is TGTGCCAGTAGTATTTCAGAGAACACTGAAGCTTTCTTT. Translated, it gives CASSISENTEAFF. The chain links TRBV19 to TRBJ1-1; no clear D gene. V lost 3 bases and J lost 1, with 6 bases in between. This CDR3 is built from 13 residues. Germline assignment: CDR1 LNHDA and CDR2 SQIVND (reference sequence).

This clone showed up just a few times. This chain joins TRBV10-3 and TRBJ2-2; 8 bases are a match to TRBD1. The V segment lost 5 bases and the J segment 6 bases; nucleotides outside the gene matches: 11. The length of the CDR3 is 16 residues. Germline lookup yields CDR1 ENHRY and CDR2 SYGVKD. The CDR3 spells CAISQKTRGQAGELFF. CDR3 in DNA: TGTGCCATCAGTCAAAAGACCAGGGGGCAAGCCGGGGAGCTGTTTTTT.

The rearrangement joins TRBV10-3 to TRBJ2-5, with TRBD2 matching over 11 bases. The CDR3 loop spans 14 amino acids. V shed 6 bases, J shed 7 bases, and the junction held 7 bases outside the gene matches. CDR1 and CDR2 from the germline V gene are ENHRY and SYGVKD. The CDR3 region is CAIRGTSGPGTQYF. The CDR3 bases are TGTGCCATCAGGGGGACTAGCGGTCCGGGGACCCAGTACTTC.

The rearrangement joins TRBV18 to TRBJ1-2; 7 bases match TRBD1. Germline lookup yields CDR1 KGHSH and CDR2 LQKENI. The CDR3 sequence is 14 residues long. The junction had 7 bases not matched to a gene; V was cut back by 5 bases and J by 4 bases. CDR3 in DNA: TGTGCCAGCTCAGGACAGGATCCCAGCTATGGCTACACCTTC. It translates to CASSGQDPSYGYTF.

The chain joins TRBV6-6 to TRBJ2-5; D uncertain. The J call is doubtful: the DNA matches TRBJ2-7 better. This CDR3 region has 12 residues. Germline V CDR1 and CDR2: MNHNY, SVGAGI (reference sequence). As DNA, the CDR3 is TGTGCCAGCAGTAGCGAGCCCTACGAGCAGTACTTC. Its translation is CASSSEPYEQYF.

This clone was detected only once. The chain has TRBV14 and TRBJ2-4; 8 bases match TRBD1. The CDR3 sequence is 12 residues long. J gave up 12 bases and V 3 bases, and 4 bases lay outside the gene matches. Germline V gene data show CDR1 as SGHDN and CDR2 as FVKESK. Here the CDR3 reads CASSQTGDRQYF. CDR3 nucleotide sequence: TGTGCCAGCAGCCAGACAGGGGACCGTCAGTACTTC.

This clone turned up a few times. This chain joins TRBV10-3 and TRBJ2-3, with D perhaps TRBD1 (6 bases). Germline V gene sequence: CDR1 ENHRY, CDR2 SYGVKD. The CDR3 runs to 17 residues. With 6 bases removed from V and 0 bases from J, the gap between germline ends came to 19 bases. The CDR3 reads CAISSTGTTSSTDTQYF. The CDR3 region has the DNA TGTGCCATCAGCTCCACCGGGACAACCTCTAGCACAGATACGCAGTATTTT.

The rearrangement joins TRBV11-3 to TRBJ1-2, with a weak D call TRBD1 (5 bases). V was cut by 2 bases and J by 9 bases, with 7 bases left in between. This CDR3 has 11 residues. Looked up from germline, CDR1 is SGHNT and CDR2 is YENEEA. The CDR3 DNA sequence: TGTGCCAGCAGCTTACAGGACAGCTACACCTTC. As protein: CASSLQDSYTF.

V usage is TRBV5-1 and J usage is TRBJ2-5; TRBD2 matches 7 bases. The CDR3 is made up of 14 amino acids. Germline V CDR1 and CDR2: SGHRS, YFSETQ. J was trimmed by 1 base and V by 4 bases; bases with no gene match: 4. The CDR3 sequence is CASSNPSGQETQYF. As DNA, the CDR3 is TGCGCCAGCAGCAACCCTAGCGGCCAAGAGACCCAGTACTTC. The full variable domain, its missing parts supplied by reference TRBV5-1 and TRBJ2-5, is KAGVTQTPRYLIKTRGQQVTLSCSPISGHRSVSWYQQTPGQGLQFLFEYFSETQRNKGNFPGRFSGRQFSNSRSEMNVSTLELGDSALYLCASSNPSGQETQYFGPGTRLLVL.

The chain employs TRBV30 and TRBJ2-3; TRBD1 matches at 10 bases. CDR1 is GTSNPN and CDR2 is SVGIG in the germline V gene (reference sequence). V shed 3 bases and J 1 base; nucleotides not matched to a gene: 4. This CDR3 contains 15 residues. CDR3 sequence (DNA): TGTGCCTGGAGGGCCGGACAGGGGGGCACAGATACGCAGTATTTT. It codes for CAWRAGQGGTDTQYF.

The chain is built from TRBV19 and TRBJ1-1; D is uncertain. CDR3 length: 13 amino acids. Deletions cut 8 bases from V and 6 bases from J, with 16 bases between. The germline V gene encodes CDR1 LNHDA and CDR2 SQIVND (reference sequence). CDR3 region: CASARQAGPEAFF. The CDR3 DNA sequence: TGTGCCAGTGCTCGCCAGGCCGGTCCTGAAGCTTTCTTT. Based on the CDR3 plus reference TRBV19 and TRBJ1-1, the full variable domain is DGGITQSPKYLFRKEGQNVTLSCEQNLNHDAMYWYRQDPGQGLRLIYYSQIVNDFQKGDIAEGYSVSREKKESFPLTVTSAQKNPTAFYLCASARQAGPEAFFGQGTRLTVV.

This chain uses TRBV28 with TRBJ1-5; TRBD1 matches 10 bases. The V and J ends lost 5 bases and 7 bases, in that order; junction bases with no gene match: 5. CDR1 MDHEN and CDR2 SYDVKM come from the germline V gene. CDR3 length: 14 amino acids. This chain's CDR3 is CASSHRQGAQPQHF. CDR3 DNA: TGTGCCAGCAGTCACAGACAGGGGGCACAGCCCCAGCATTTT.

The CDR3 DNA follows: TGTGCCAGCTCACCAGGGCAGGTGTCTAATGAAAAACTGTTTTTT. Protein product: CASSPGQVSNEKLFF. This chain connects TRBV18 to TRBJ1-4; D unresolved. Germline lookup yields CDR1 KGHSH and CDR2 LQKENI. CDR3 length equals 15 residues. The germline V and J ends were trimmed by 2 bases and 3 bases, with 10 bases remaining between them.